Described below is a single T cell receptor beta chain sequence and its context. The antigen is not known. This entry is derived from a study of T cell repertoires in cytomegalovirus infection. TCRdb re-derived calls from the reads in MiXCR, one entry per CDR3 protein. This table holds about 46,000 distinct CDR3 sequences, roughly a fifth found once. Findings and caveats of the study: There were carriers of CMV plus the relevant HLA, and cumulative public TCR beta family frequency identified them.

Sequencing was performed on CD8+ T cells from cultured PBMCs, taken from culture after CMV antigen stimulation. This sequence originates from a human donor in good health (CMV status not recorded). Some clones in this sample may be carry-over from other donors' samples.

CDR3 bases: TGTGCCAGCAGTTTAAAAGGGGAGACTGAAGCTTTCTTT. Its protein is CASSLKGETEAFF. The chain couples TRBV27 to TRBJ1-1, with TRBD1 as a possible D gene (5 bases). The V end was cut by 2 bases, the J end by 5 bases, with 9 bases between. Per germline, CDR1 MNHEY and CDR2 SMNVEV (reference sequence). This CDR3 region has 13 residues.